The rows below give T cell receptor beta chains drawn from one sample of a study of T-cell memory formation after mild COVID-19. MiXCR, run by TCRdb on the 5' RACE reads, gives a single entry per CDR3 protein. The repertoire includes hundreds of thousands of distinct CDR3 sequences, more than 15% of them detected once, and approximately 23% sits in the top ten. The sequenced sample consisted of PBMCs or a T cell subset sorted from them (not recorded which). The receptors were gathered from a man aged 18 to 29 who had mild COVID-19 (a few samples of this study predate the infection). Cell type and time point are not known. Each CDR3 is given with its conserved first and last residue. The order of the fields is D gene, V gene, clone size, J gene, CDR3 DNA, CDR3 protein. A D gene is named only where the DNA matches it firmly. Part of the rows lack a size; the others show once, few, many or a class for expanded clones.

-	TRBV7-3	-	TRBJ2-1	TGTGCCAGCAGCCCATATCAGACGGGTGAGCAGTTCTTC	CASSPYQTGEQFF
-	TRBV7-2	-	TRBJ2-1	TGTGCCAGCAGACTAGAGCTCAACAATGAGCAGTTCTTC	CASRLELNNEQFF
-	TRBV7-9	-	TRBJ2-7	TGTGCCAGCAGCGACGCTCAATGGGAGTACGAGCAGTACTTC	CASSDAQWEYEQYF
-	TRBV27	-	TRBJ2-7	TGTGCCAGCAGTTTGTTAGACAGCTCTTACTACGAGCAGTACTTC	CASSLLDSSYYEQYF
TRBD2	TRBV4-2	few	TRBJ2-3	TGTGCCAGCAGCCAAGGTGAGCTAGCGGGCTCGGAGGATACGCAGTATTTT	CASSQGELAGSEDTQYF
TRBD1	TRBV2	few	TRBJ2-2	TGTGCCAGCAAGAGACCGGGACAGATTACCGGGGAGCTGTTTTTT	CASKRPGQITGELFF
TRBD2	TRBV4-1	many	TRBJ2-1	TGCGCCAGCAGCCAGTCGGGACTAGCGGACAATGAGCAGTTCTTC	CASSQSGLADNEQFF
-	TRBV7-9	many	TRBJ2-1	TGTGCCAGCAGCTTATTTTCCGGGGGGCCTTCAACTTACAATGAGCAGTTCTTC	CASSLFSGGPSTYNEQFF
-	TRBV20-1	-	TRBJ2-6	TGCCGGAGGTCTGGGGCCAACGTCCTGACTTTC	CRRSGANVLTF
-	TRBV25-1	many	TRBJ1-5	TGTGCCAGCAGTGAAACAGCCAGTCTTAGCAATCAGCCCCAGCATTTT	CASSETASLSNQPQHF
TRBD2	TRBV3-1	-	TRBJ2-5	TGTGCCAGCAGCCAAGAGAGGCCTAGCGGGGGAGAGACCCAGTACTTC	CASSQERPSGGETQYF
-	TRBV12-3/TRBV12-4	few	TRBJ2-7	TGTGCCAGCACTCTGGGGGCGGGGGCCAACGAGCAGTACTTC	CASTLGAGANEQYF
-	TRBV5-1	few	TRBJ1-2	TGCGCCAGCAGCCAATCGCTTGGCGGCTACACCTTC	CASSQSLGGYTF
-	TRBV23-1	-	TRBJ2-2	TGCGCCAGCAGTCAATCGTGGGTTGTGGGGAACACCGGGGAGCTGTTTTTT	CASSQSWVVGNTGELFF
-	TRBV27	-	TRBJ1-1	TGTGCCAGCAGTTTCCCCTCGGGACCCCGGGCCACTGAAGCTTTCTTT	CASSFPSGPRATEAFF
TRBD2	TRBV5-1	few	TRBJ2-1	TGCGCCAGCAGCTTGACGCTAGCGGGGCCTAGCTCCTACAATGAGCAGTTCTTC	CASSLTLAGPSSYNEQFF
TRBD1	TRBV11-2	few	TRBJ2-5	TGTGCCAGCAGCTTAGACGGGACAGGGGGCGACGAGACCCAGTACTTC	CASSLDGTGGDETQYF
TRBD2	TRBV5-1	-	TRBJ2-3	TGCGCCAGCAGCTCTAGCGGGAGCACAGATACGCAGTATTTT	CASSSSGSTDTQYF
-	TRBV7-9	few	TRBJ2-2	TGTGCCCTTCAGCGGTTGAACACCGGGGAGCTGTTTTTT	CALQRLNTGELFF
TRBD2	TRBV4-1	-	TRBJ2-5	TGCGCCAGCAGCAGAAGACGCGGGGGGCTGCGAGAGACCCAGTACTTC	CASSRRRGGLRETQYF
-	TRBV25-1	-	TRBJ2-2	TGTGCCAGCAGTGATCTCGAGGAGCTGTTTTTT	CASSDLEELFF
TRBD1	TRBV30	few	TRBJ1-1	TGTGCCTGGAGTGTAGGGCGGACAGGGAGTACTGAAGCTTTCTTT	CAWSVGRTGSTEAFF
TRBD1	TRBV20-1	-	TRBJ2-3	TGCAGTGCCATCGGGGGACAGGGACGCACAGATACGCAGTATTTT	CSAIGGQGRTDTQYF
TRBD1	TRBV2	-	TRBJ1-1	TGTGCCAGCATAGTCCGGACAGGGTTCACTGAAGCTTTCTTT	CASIVRTGFTEAFF
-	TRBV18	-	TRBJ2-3	TGTGCCAGCTCACCAGGAGGGGGCGAGTTTGGGCAGTATTTT	CASSPGGGEFGQYF
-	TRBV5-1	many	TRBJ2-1	TGCGCCAGCGGGGATAAGCCCTCTTTGAATGAGCAGTTCTTC	CASGDKPSLNEQFF
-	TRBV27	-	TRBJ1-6	TGTGCCAGCAGTTGGGGAGCCCTCAGGGGAGGTTCCCTCCACTTT	CASSWGALRGGSLHF
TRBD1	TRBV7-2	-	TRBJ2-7	TGTGCCAGCAGCCCCGATCCCGGGACAGGGGGTTACTTC	CASSPDPGTGGYF
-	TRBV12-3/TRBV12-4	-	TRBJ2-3	TGTGCCAGCAGGCGGCATGCAGATACGCAGTATTTT	CASRRHADTQYF
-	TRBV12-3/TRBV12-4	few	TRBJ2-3	TGTGCCAGCGGTCAGTCTTCAGATACGCAGTATTTT	CASGQSSDTQYF
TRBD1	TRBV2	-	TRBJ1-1	TGTGCCAGCAGTGATCCGACAGGGGGCCGGACTGAAGCTTTCTTT	CASSDPTGGRTEAFF
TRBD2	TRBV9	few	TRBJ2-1	TGTGCCAGCAGCGTAGACGGGGGGGACTACAATGAGCAGTTCTTC	CASSVDGGDYNEQFF
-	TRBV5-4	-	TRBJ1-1	TGTGCCAGCAGCTTGGCAGAGGGGGGGAACACTGAAGCTTTCTTT	CASSLAEGGNTEAFF
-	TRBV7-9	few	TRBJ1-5	TGTGCCAGCAGCTTAGCGCTTGGAGGGCCGAGGCATTTT	CASSLALGGPRHF
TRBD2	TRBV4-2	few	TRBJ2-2	TGTGCCAGCAGCCAAGAGAGGTTCAGGCTAGCGGGGAACACCGGGGAGCTGTTTTTT	CASSQERFRLAGNTGELFF
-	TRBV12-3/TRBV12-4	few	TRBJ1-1	TGTGCCAGCAGTTTCTTTGGAGTAAACACTGAAGCTTTCTTT	CASSFFGVNTEAFF
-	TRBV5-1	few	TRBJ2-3	TGCGCCAGCAGCTTGGTGGGCCACACAGATACGCAGTATTTT	CASSLVGHTDTQYF
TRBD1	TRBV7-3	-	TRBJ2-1	TGTGCCAGCAGTCCCACAGGGGCAGTTTACAATGAGCAGTTCTTC	CASSPTGAVYNEQFF
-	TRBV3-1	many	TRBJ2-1	TGTGCCAGCAGCCAAGATTTGGGGGTCCCTTTCAATGAGCAGTTCTTC	CASSQDLGVPFNEQFF
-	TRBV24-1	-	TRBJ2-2	TGTGCCACCAGTGACTACCTTACCGGGGAGCTGTTTTTT	CATSDYLTGELFF